The 12 T cell receptor beta chains given below trace back to one sample, sequenced in a study of blood T cell repertoires in COVID-19. Clones were sequenced by immunoSEQ multiplex PCR, and TCRdb holds only the in-frame ones, with some missing. This table has 25,000 to 30,000 clones, 65% to 70% appearing once. The sample consisted of peripheral blood. The source of these receptors is a human donor in a cohort sampled during active COVID-19.

This clone has a handful of counts. The chain has TRBV27 and TRBJ2-1; 7 bases line up with TRBD1. The CDR3 loop spans 15 amino acids. Trimming at V came to 7 bases and at J to 0 bases, leaving 6 bases not matched to a gene. Germline V gives CDR1 MNHEY, CDR2 SMNVEV (reference sequence). The DNA for the CDR3 is TGTGCCAGCACTTACCGGGACAGCTCCTACAATGAGCAGTTCTTC. Protein: CASTYRDSSYNEQFF.

The genes are TRBV10-3 and TRBJ1-5; 8 nucleotides match TRBD1. J was trimmed by 2 bases and V by 6 bases; bases with no gene match: 0. The CDR3 runs to 13 residues. The V gene's germline CDR1 is ENHRY and CDR2 SYGVKD. The CDR3 nucleotides read TGTGCCATCAGGGACAGGGGCAATCAGCCCCAGCATTTT. Translated: CAIRDRGNQPQHF.

The chain has TRBV3-1 (or the pseudogene TRBV3-2) and TRBJ2-4, with TRBD2 identical over 9 bases. This CDR3 spans 21 amino acids. The V gene's germline CDR1 is LGHDT and CDR2 YNNKEL (reference sequence). With 1 base clipped from V and 1 base from J, the junction kept 17 bases outside the gene matches. The CDR3 protein is CASSQVPSPLAGYQAKNIQYF. CDR3 bases: TGTGCCAGCAGCCAAGTACCTTCCCCACTAGCGGGTTACCAGGCCAAAAACATTCAGTACTTC.

The chain employs TRBV28 and TRBJ2-1, with 9 bases lining up with TRBD1. The CDR3 extends over 15 amino acids. V lost 6 bases to trimming and J lost 3 bases; unmatched junction nucleotides: 6. Germline loops: CDR1 MDHEN, CDR2 SYDVKM. The CDR3 nucleotides read TGTGCCAGCAGCTCCGGGACAGGGTTCTACAATGAGCAGTTCTTC. Translating it yields CASSSGTGFYNEQFF.

The chain carries TRBV28 and TRBJ2-7, with 9 bases matching TRBD1. There are 15 residues in the CDR3. With 6 bases clipped from V and 1 base from J, the junction kept 7 bases outside the gene matches. Germline assignment: CDR1 MDHEN and CDR2 SYDVKM. DNA for the CDR3: TGTGCCAGCAGGCCAGGGGACAGGGTATCCTACGAGCAGTACTTC. Its protein product is CASRPGDRVSYEQYF.

The chain links TRBV5-1 to TRBJ2-1; unclear D gene. Germline V gives CDR1 SGHRS, CDR2 YFSETQ. Trimming shortened V by 2 bases and J by 4 bases, and 4 bases separated the two germline ends. The CDR3 is 12 residues long. CDR3 in DNA: TGCGCCAGCAGCTTCACTTACAATGAGCAGTTCTTC. Translation: CASSFTYNEQFF.

The chain is built from TRBV3-1 (or the pseudogene TRBV3-2) and TRBJ2-5; TRBD2 matches 8 bases. This CDR3 is 16 amino acids long. CDR1 is LGHDT, CDR2 YNNKEL, per germline (reference sequence). Trimming at V came to 0 bases and at J to 1 base, leaving 4 bases not matched to a gene. CDR3: CASSQDSGVTQETQYF. CDR3 DNA sequence: TGTGCCAGCAGCCAAGATAGCGGGGTTACCCAAGAGACCCAGTACTTC.

The CDR3 reads CASSQDTGTGSAGPDEQYF. In DNA form, the CDR3 reads TGCGCCAGCAGCCAAGATACTGGGACAGGGTCTGCGGGACCCGACGAGCAGTACTTC. The rearrangement joins TRBV4-1 to TRBJ2-7, with TRBD1 identical over 9 bases. This CDR3 is built from 19 residues. CDR1 is MGHRA, CDR2 YSYEKL, per germline. J lost 5 bases, V lost 0 bases, and 17 bases had no gene match.

V gene TRBV6-5 combines with J gene TRBJ2-1; unclear D gene. The CDR3 is 13 amino acids. The ends were cut back, 0 bases at V and 5 bases at J, with 5 bases in the middle. Germline V gene sequence: CDR1 MNHEY, CDR2 SVGAGI. As DNA, the CDR3 is TGTGCCAGCAGTTACTCAGCGAACAATGAGCAGTTCTTC. Translation: CASSYSANNEQFF.

There are a few counts of this clone. The J gene is TRBJ2-6, the V gene TRBV6-6, with no clear D. The germline V gene encodes CDR1 MNHNY and CDR2 SVGAGI (reference sequence). V shed 0 bases and J shed 2 bases, with 5 bases lying between them. This CDR3 spans 15 amino acids. The CDR3 region has the DNA TGTGCCAGCAGTTACTCTACTACTGGGGCCAACGTCCTGACTTTC. As protein: CASSYSTTGANVLTF.

The chain combines TRBV28 with TRBJ1-5; TRBD1 aligns across 8 bases. V lost 5 bases to trimming and J lost 4 bases; unmatched junction nucleotides: 10. CDR1 MDHEN and CDR2 SYDVKM come from the germline V gene. The CDR3 totals 16 residues. CDR3 bases: TGTGCCAGCAGTCCTCAGGGCAGGGGGCATAATCAGCCCCAGCATTTT. Amino acid sequence: CASSPQGRGHNQPQHF.

The chain couples TRBV5-6 to TRBJ2-7; perhaps TRBD2 as D (5 bases). There are 14 residues in the CDR3. Trimming took off 2 bases at V and 5 bases at J, with 14 bases between the two ends. Germline lookup yields CDR1 SGHDT and CDR2 YYEEEE. CDR3 nucleotide sequence: TGTGCCAGCAGCTTACGCGGGCTGATGAACGAGCAGTACTTC. It encodes CASSLRGLMNEQYF. Looking up the rest from reference TRBV5-6 and TRBJ2-7 gives the full variable domain: DAGVTQSPTHLIKTRGQQVTLRCSPKSGHDTVSWYQQALGQGPQFIFQYYEEEERQRGNFPDRFSGHQFPNYSSELNVNALLLGDSALYLCASSLRGLMNEQYFGPGTRLTVT.